Shown below are 23 T cell receptor beta chains from a single sample sequenced in a study of blood T cell repertoires in COVID-19. Only in-frame clones appear in the TCRdb table, and some are missing; sequencing was by immunoSEQ multiplex PCR. Here the sample spans around 250,000 clones, around 86% being singletons. Sequencing used PBMCs or T cells enriched from blood (not recorded which). All receptors derive from a man younger than 30 who had recovered from COVID-19.

This clone was observed a few times. The rearrangement joins TRBV3-1 (or the pseudogene TRBV3-2) to TRBJ2-7; D might be TRBD2 (5 bases). Germline loops: CDR1 LGHDT, CDR2 YNNKEL (reference sequence). The CDR3 consists of 14 residues. V lost 1 base to trimming and J lost 2 bases, with 9 bases between them. This CDR3 reads CASSQAGVTYEQYF. DNA for the CDR3: TGTGCCAGCAGCCAAGCCGGGGTTACCTACGAGCAGTACTTC.

The V gene is TRBV2, the J gene TRBJ2-1; no reliable D call. With 0 bases removed from V and 3 bases from J, the gap between germline ends came to 9 bases. The CDR3 loop spans 15 amino acids. CDR1 and CDR2 from the germline V gene are SNHLY and FYNNEI. CDR3 in amino acids: CASSEASGGYNEQFF. As DNA, the CDR3 is TGTGCCAGCAGTGAAGCGTCCGGCGGCTACAATGAGCAGTTCTTC.

V is TRBV7-8 and J is TRBJ2-7; TRBD2 aligns across 10 bases. The CDR3 is made up of 18 amino acids. From germline, CDR1 is SGHVS and CDR2 FQNEAQ. The junction had 11 bases not matched to a gene; V was cut back by 1 base and J by 2 bases. CDR3 residues: CASSLVGSGRYRAYEQYF. CDR3 nucleotides: TGTGCCAGCAGCTTAGTGGGTAGCGGGAGGTATCGTGCCTACGAGCAGTACTTC.

This clone was found a few times. The chain is built from TRBV3-1 (or the pseudogene TRBV3-2) and TRBJ1-1; a weak D match, TRBD1 (6 bases). Germline-derived CDR1 and CDR2 are LGHDT and YNNKEL (reference sequence). This CDR3 is 14 amino acids long. V lost 4 bases to trimming and J lost 1 base, with 10 bases between them. The DNA of the CDR3 is TGTGCCAGCAGCCCACACAGGGAGAACACTGAAGCTTTCTTT. It encodes CASSPHRENTEAFF.

This chain links TRBV6-5 with TRBJ2-1; a weak D match, TRBD2 (5 bases). V gave up 6 bases and J gave up 2 bases, with 8 bases separating them. This CDR3 is built from 13 residues. Germline V CDR1 and CDR2: MNHEY, SVGAGI. As DNA, the CDR3 is TGTGCCAGCAGGACCGGGGCCTACAATGAGCAGTTCTTC. It codes for CASRTGAYNEQFF.

The gene calls are TRBV4-1 and TRBJ2-7; tentative D call: TRBD1 (6 bases). The CDR3 spans 13 residues. Per germline, CDR1 MGHRA and CDR2 YSYEKL. V gave up 2 bases and J gave up 4 bases, with 9 bases separating them. The CDR3 reads CASSQPGQYEQYF. Written as DNA, the CDR3 is TGCGCCAGCAGCCAACCCGGACAGTACGAGCAGTACTTC.

CDR3 sequence: CAIRAGGEAFF. For the CDR3, the DNA is TGTGCCATCCGAGCCGGGGGTGAAGCTTTCTTT. V gene TRBV10-3 combines with J gene TRBJ1-1; a possible D gene is TRBD1 (5 bases). The germline V gene encodes CDR1 ENHRY and CDR2 SYGVKD. The germline V and J ends were trimmed by 8 bases and 7 bases, with 11 bases remaining between them. There are 11 residues in the CDR3.

On this clone: In the same sample, other DNA sequences code for this CDR3. This chain links TRBV3-1 (or the pseudogene TRBV3-2) with TRBJ1-1, with D possibly TRBD1 on 5 matching bases. The ends were cut back, 3 bases at V and 1 base at J, with 6 bases in the middle. The CDR3 extends over 13 amino acids. Germline CDR1 and CDR2: LGHDT and YNNKEL (reference sequence). CDR3: CASSHRGNTEAFF. CDR3 coding DNA: TGTGCCAGCAGCCATAGGGGGAACACTGAAGCTTTCTTT.

The genes are TRBV24-1 and TRBJ2-1; 12 nucleotides align to TRBD2. The CDR3 loop spans 17 amino acids. Germline CDR1 and CDR2: KGHDR and SFDVKD. With 3 bases clipped from V and 6 bases from J, the junction kept 8 bases outside the gene matches. This CDR3 is CATSDPRRLAGVNEQFF. The CDR3 nucleotides read TGTGCCACCAGTGATCCCCGGCGACTAGCGGGAGTCAATGAGCAGTTCTTC.

The chain recombines TRBV27 with TRBJ2-7, with 9 bases identical to TRBD1. The CDR3 runs to 15 residues. V gave up 2 bases and J gave up 2 bases; unmatched junction bases: 4. Germline V lookup: CDR1 MNHEY, CDR2 SMNVEV (reference sequence). CDR3 sequence: CASSLGTGSPYEQYF. The CDR3 nucleotides read TGTGCCAGCAGTTTAGGGACAGGGTCCCCCTACGAGCAGTACTTC.

The chain carries TRBV10-1 and TRBJ2-2; 12 positions match TRBD1. This CDR3 is built from 15 residues. Germline V CDR1 and CDR2: WNHNN, SYGVQD (reference sequence). Trimming at V came to 5 bases and at J to 6 bases, leaving 4 bases not matched to a gene. CDR3 nucleotide sequence: TGCGCCAGCAGTTTGGGGACAGGGGGCCCCGGGGAGCTGTTTTTT. The encoded protein is CASSLGTGGPGELFF.

The chain joins TRBV19 to TRBJ1-2; the match to TRBD1 covers 7 bases. The CDR3 is made up of 17 amino acids. The V gene's germline CDR1 is LNHDA and CDR2 SQIVND (reference sequence). V dropped 3 bases and J dropped 4; count of bases not matched to a gene: 14. CDR3 residues: CASSMASPDRSAYGYTF. The CDR3 DNA reads as TGTGCCAGTAGTATGGCTTCTCCGGACAGGTCGGCCTATGGCTACACCTTC.

The V call is TRBV18, the J call TRBJ1-4, with D perhaps matching TRBD1 (5 bases). Per the germline V gene, CDR1 is KGHSH and CDR2 is LQKENI. The CDR3 is 14 residues long. V lost 4 bases and J lost 5, with 11 bases in between. In DNA, the CDR3 is TGTGCCAGCTCACTACAGGTCTTCAATGAAAAACTGTTTTTT. It translates to CASSLQVFNEKLFF.

This chain links TRBV28 with TRBJ2-1, with D tentatively TRBD2 (5 bases). The CDR3 covers 15 residues. The V end was cut by 10 bases, the J end by 8 bases, with 24 bases between. In germline, CDR1 is MDHEN, CDR2 SYDVKM. The CDR3 loop reads CAISPRGPLRDEQFF. The CDR3 nucleotides are TGTGCCATCTCCCCCCGGGGTCCTCTTAGGGATGAGCAGTTCTTC.

V is TRBV15 and J is TRBJ2-7, with D possibly TRBD2 on 5 matching bases. V lost 0 bases, J lost 6 bases, and 9 bases lay in between. In germline, CDR1 is LNHNV, CDR2 YYDKDF (reference sequence). The CDR3 spans 13 residues. The CDR3 loop reads CATSRDLAGEQYF. In nucleotides, the CDR3 is TGTGCCACCAGCAGAGATTTGGCGGGCGAGCAGTACTTC. Full variable domain (outside the CDR3, taken from reference TRBV15 and TRBJ2-7): DAMVIQNPRYQVTQFGKPVTLSCSQTLNHNVMYWYQQKSSQAPKLLFHYYDKDFNNEADTPDNFQSRRPNTSFCFLDIRSPGLGDTAMYLCATSRDLAGEQYFGPGTRLTVT.

The chain joins TRBV11-3 to TRBJ2-2; 9 bases are a match to TRBD1. V shed 5 bases, J shed 4 bases, and the junction held 5 bases outside the gene matches. The CDR3 runs to 15 residues. CDR1 is SGHNT, CDR2 YENEEA, per germline. The CDR3 region has the DNA TGTGCCAGCAGCCCGGGACAGGGCATCACCGGGGAGCTGTTTTTT. This encodes CASSPGQGITGELFF.

The chain couples TRBV3-1 (or the pseudogene TRBV3-2) to TRBJ1-1; D remains unclear. The CDR3 is made up of 15 amino acids. The V end was cut by 1 base, the J end by 6 bases, with 15 bases between. Germline V gene data show CDR1 as LGHDT and CDR2 as YNNKEL (reference sequence). Written as DNA, the CDR3 is TGTGCCAGCAGCCAAGGCGGGGTGGGTTTTGCTGAAGCTTTCTTT. Protein: CASSQGGVGFAEAFF.

This chain uses TRBV4-1 with TRBJ2-1, with a weak D call TRBD2 (6 bases). Trimming shortened V by 0 bases and J by 8 bases, and 14 bases separated the two germline ends. CDR3 size: 15 residues. Per germline, CDR1 MGHRA and CDR2 YSYEKL. DNA of the CDR3: TGCGCCAGCAGCCAAGATGGGGCGGGGCTGGATGAGCAGTTCTTC. This encodes CASSQDGAGLDEQFF.

The chain combines TRBV11-2 with TRBJ1-2; possibly TRBD1 for D (5 bases). Deletions cut 5 bases from V and 5 bases from J, with 15 bases between. This CDR3 contains 14 residues. Germline V CDR1 and CDR2: SGHAT, FQNNGV. The CDR3 protein is CASSPTGGYYGYTF. CDR3 nucleotides: TGTGCCAGCAGCCCCACTGGGGGGTATTATGGCTACACCTTC.

The chain carries TRBV6-5 and TRBJ2-1; 8 bases line up with TRBD2. CDR1 and CDR2 (germline): MNHEY, SVGAGI. The ends lost 4 bases at V and 12 bases at J; junction bases unmatched: 5. The CDR3 length is 12 residues. CDR3 amino acids: CASSSAGGSQFF. The CDR3 DNA reads as TGTGCCAGCAGTTCTGCGGGGGGTTCGCAGTTCTTC.

The chain combines TRBV10-3 with TRBJ1-2; TRBD1 is a possible D gene (5 bases). This CDR3 has 15 amino acids. CDR1 is ENHRY and CDR2 is SYGVKD in the germline V gene. Trimming cost V 7 bases and J 5 bases, with 20 bases left between them. CDR3 nucleotides: TGTGCCATCACGGGCAGGGAAGACTCACAGTATGGCTACACCTTC. Its protein product is CAITGREDSQYGYTF.

This sequence joins TRBV11-3 and TRBJ1-4; 8 bases match TRBD1. The CDR3 has 15 residues. V gave up 4 bases and J gave up 13 bases; unmatched junction bases: 14. Germline CDR1 and CDR2: SGHNT and YENEEA. The CDR3 protein is CASSSRDRPAKGLFF. The CDR3 region has the DNA TGTGCCAGCAGCTCCCGGGACAGGCCGGCAAAGGGACTGTTTTTT.

This clone was seen a few times. The V and J genes are TRBV2 and TRBJ2-7; maybe TRBD1 (5 bases). This CDR3 comprises 13 residues. Trimming removed 4 bases from V and 1 base from J, with 8 bases in between. Germline assignment: CDR1 SNHLY and CDR2 FYNNEI. The CDR3 protein is CASSGSGSYEQYF. CDR3 DNA: TGTGCCAGCAGTGGATCAGGGTCCTACGAGCAGTACTTC.